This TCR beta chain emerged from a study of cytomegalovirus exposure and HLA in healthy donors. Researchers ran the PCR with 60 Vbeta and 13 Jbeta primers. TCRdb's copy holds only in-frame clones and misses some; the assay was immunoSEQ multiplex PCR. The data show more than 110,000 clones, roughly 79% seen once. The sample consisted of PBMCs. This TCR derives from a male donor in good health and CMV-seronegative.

CDR3 in amino acids: CAWRGDRDLGAGYTF. CDR3 coding DNA: TGTGCCTGGAGAGGGGACAGGGACTTAGGGGCTGGCTACACCTTC. The rearrangement joins TRBV30 to TRBJ1-2; 9 bases are a match to TRBD1. J was trimmed by 7 bases and V by 3 bases; bases with no gene match: 12. The germline V gene encodes CDR1 GTSNPN and CDR2 SVGIG (reference sequence). The CDR3 totals 15 residues.